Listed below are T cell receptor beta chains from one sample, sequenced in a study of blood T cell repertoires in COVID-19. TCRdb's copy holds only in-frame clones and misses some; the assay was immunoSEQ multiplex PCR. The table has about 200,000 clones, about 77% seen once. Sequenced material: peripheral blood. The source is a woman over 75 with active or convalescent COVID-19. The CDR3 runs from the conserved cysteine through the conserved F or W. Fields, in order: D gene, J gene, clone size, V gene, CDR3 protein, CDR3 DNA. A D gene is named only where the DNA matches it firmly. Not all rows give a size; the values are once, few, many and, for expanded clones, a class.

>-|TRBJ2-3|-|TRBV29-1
CSVEFALPGGTDTQYF
TGCAGCGTTGAGTTCGCCCTCCCTGGAGGGACAGATACGCAGTATTTT
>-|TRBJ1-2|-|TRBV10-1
CASSENQGYGYTF
TGCGCCAGCAGTGAGAACCAGGGCTATGGCTACACCTTC
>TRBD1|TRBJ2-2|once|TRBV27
CASSLQWTGATGELFF
TGTGCCAGCAGTTTACAATGGACAGGGGCGACCGGGGAGCTGTTTTTT
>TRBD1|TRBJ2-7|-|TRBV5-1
CASSFGTGGYEQYF
TGCGCCAGCAGCTTTGGGACAGGGGGCTACGAGCAGTACTTC
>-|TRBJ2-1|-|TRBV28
CASSPPGGISYNEQFF
TGTGCCAGCAGTCCCCCCGGCGGAATCTCCTACAATGAGCAGTTCTTC
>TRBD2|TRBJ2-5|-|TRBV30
CAWSVGSGGSISQYF
TGTGCCTGGAGTGTTGGTAGCGGGGGGAGTATTTCCCAGTACTTC
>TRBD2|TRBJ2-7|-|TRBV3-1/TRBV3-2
CASSPFGTSNLYF
TGTGCCAGCAGCCCCTTCGGGACTAGCAATCTGTACTTC
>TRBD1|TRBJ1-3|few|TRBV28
CASRDRGSTVDTIYF
TGTGCCAGCAGGGACAGGGGTTCAACGGTGGACACCATATATTTT
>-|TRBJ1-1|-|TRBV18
CASSPSGTGTEAFF
TGTGCCAGCTCACCTTCCGGGACTGGCACTGAAGCTTTCTTT
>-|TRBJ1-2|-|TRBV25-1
CASSPAGDRDMGYTF
TGTGCCAGCAGTCCAGCGGGGGATAGGGACATGGGCTACACCTTC
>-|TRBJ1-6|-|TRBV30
CAWGSGQGNSPLHF
TGTGCCTGGGGCTCAGGGCAGGGTAATTCACCCCTCCACTTT
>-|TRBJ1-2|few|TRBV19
CASSIESSAFGYTF
TGTGCCAGTAGTATAGAATCGTCAGCGTTTGGCTACACCTTC
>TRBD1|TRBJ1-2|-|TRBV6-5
CASRNTGTANYGYTF
TGTGCCAGCAGGAACACCGGGACAGCGAACTATGGCTACACCTTC
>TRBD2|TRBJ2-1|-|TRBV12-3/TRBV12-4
CASSSPLAGEQFF
TGTGCCAGCAGTTCTCCACTAGCGGGGGAGCAGTTCTTC
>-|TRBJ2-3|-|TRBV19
CASSPEGITDTQYF
TGTGCCAGTAGCCCGGAGGGGATTACAGATACGCAGTATTTT
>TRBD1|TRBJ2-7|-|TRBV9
CASSVFGQGLGEQYF
TGTGCCAGCAGCGTATTCGGACAGGGTCTGGGGGAGCAGTACTTC
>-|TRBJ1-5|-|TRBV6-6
CASSSIYSNQPQHF
TGTGCCAGCAGTTCTATTTATAGCAATCAGCCCCAGCATTTT
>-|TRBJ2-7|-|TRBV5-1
CASSLGQVSSYEQYF
TGCGCCAGCAGCTTGGGACAGGTCAGCTCCTACGAGCAGTACTTC
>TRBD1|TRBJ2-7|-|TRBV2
CASRDVGQGSGYEQYF
TGTGCCAGCAGAGACGTGGGACAGGGGAGTGGGTACGAGCAGTACTTC
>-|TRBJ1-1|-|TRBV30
CAWRYFSGPTMNTEAFF
TGTGCCTGGAGGTATTTTTCGGGTCCCACCATGAACACTGAAGCTTTCTTT
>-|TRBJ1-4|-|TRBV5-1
CASSSTASNEKLFF
TGCGCCAGCAGCTCGACTGCATCGAATGAAAAACTGTTTTTT
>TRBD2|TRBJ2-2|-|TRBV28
CASSRRGLAGVETGELFF
TGTGCCAGCAGCCGTCGGGGACTAGCGGGGGTTGAGACCGGGGAGCTGTTTTTT
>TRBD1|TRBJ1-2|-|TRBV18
CASSPSPGRAGGGGYTF
TGTGCCAGCTCACCATCCCCGGGAAGGGCAGGGGGCGGCGGCTACACCTTC
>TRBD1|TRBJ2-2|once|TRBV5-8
CASSPGTGLNSGELFF
TGTGCCAGCAGCCCCGGGACAGGGCTAAATTCCGGGGAGCTGTTTTTT
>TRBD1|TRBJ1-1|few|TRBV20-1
CSASTGGGLPEAFF
TGCAGTGCGAGTACAGGGGGCGGGTTGCCTGAAGCTTTCTTT
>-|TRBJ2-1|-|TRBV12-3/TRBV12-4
CAIRPSGGNEQFF
TGTGCCATACGCCCCTCCGGGGGCAATGAGCAGTTCTTC
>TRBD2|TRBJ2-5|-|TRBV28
CASSFWGLAGINQETQYF
TGTGCCAGCAGTTTCTGGGGACTAGCGGGAATAAACCAAGAGACCCAGTACTTC
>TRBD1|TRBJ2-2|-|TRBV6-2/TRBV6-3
CASSKFRTGTTGELFF
TGTGCCAGCAGTAAGTTTAGGACAGGGACGACCGGGGAGCTGTTTTTT
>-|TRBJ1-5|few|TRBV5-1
CASSFSGGQYQPQHF
TGCGCCAGCAGCTTTTCGGGGGGCCAGTATCAGCCCCAGCATTTT
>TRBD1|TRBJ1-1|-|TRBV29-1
CSGTGAYHTEAFF
TGCAGCGGGACAGGCGCCTATCACACTGAAGCTTTCTTT
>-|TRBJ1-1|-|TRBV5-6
CASSLKGGKSNTEAFF
TGTGCCAGCAGCTTGAAGGGAGGAAAATCGAACACTGAAGCTTTCTTT
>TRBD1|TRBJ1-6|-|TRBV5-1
CASSLDQGVNSPLHF
TGCGCCAGCAGCTTGGATCAGGGGGTCAATTCACCCCTCCACTTT
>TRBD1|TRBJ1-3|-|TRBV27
CASSQGTGGFAGNTIYF
TGTGCCAGCAGTCAGGGGACAGGGGGTTTCGCTGGAAACACCATATATTTT
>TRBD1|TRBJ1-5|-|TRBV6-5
CASSPIRQGVQPQHF
TGTGCCAGCAGTCCGATCCGACAGGGTGTACAGCCCCAGCATTTT
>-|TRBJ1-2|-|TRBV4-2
CASSARATDPTFGYTF
TGTGCCAGCAGCGCAAGGGCGACAGACCCAACGTTTGGCTACACCTTC
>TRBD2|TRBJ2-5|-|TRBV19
CASKERGPDTQYF
TGTGCCAGCAAGGAGCGGGGTCCGGATACCCAGTACTTC
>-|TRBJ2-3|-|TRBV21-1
CASSKDASGGPYTQYF
TGTGCCAGCAGCAAAGACGCTAGCGGGGGGCCATATACGCAGTATTTT
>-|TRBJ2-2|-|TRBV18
CASSPPSRGATGELFF
TGTGCCAGCTCACCCCCCTCCAGGGGGGCCACCGGGGAGCTGTTTTTT
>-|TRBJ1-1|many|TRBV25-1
CASSALSERRWTEAFF
TGTGCCAGCAGTGCCCTGTCAGAGAGGAGGTGGACTGAAGCTTTCTTT
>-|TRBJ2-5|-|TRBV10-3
CAIRGQEETQYF
TGTGCCATCAGGGGCCAAGAGGAGACCCAGTACTTC
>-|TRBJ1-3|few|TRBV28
CASSSTTGRSGNTIYF
TGTGCCAGCAGCTCCACAACAGGGCGCTCTGGAAACACCATATATTTT
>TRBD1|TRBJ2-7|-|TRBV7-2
CASSAGQGVGHEQYF
TGTGCCAGCAGCGCGGGACAGGGGGTCGGTCACGAGCAGTACTTC
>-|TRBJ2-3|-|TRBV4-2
CASSQGETGIPDTQYF
TGTGCCAGCAGCCAAGGGGAAACGGGGATCCCAGATACGCAGTATTTT
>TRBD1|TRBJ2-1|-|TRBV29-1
CSVARRTGNNNEQFF
TGCAGCGTTGCCCGCAGGACAGGGAATAACAATGAGCAGTTCTTC
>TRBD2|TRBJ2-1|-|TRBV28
CASLSGGRGYEQFF
TGTGCCTCCCTGAGCGGGGGCCGGGGTTATGAGCAGTTCTTC
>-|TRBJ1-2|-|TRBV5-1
CASSLGQSYGYTF
TGCGCCAGCAGCCTAGGACAGAGCTATGGCTACACCTTC
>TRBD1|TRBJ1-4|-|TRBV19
CASHNRGLSEKLFF
TGTGCCAGCCATAACAGGGGATTAAGTGAAAAACTGTTTTTT
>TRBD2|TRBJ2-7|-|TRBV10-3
CAISAGGGEQYF
TGTGCCATCAGCGCGGGCGGGGGCGAGCAGTACTTC
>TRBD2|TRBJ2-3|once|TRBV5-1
CASSPGLAGGPGFADTQYF
TGCGCCAGCAGCCCGGGACTAGCGGGGGGGCCTGGGTTCGCAGATACGCAGTATTTT
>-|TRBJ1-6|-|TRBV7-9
CASTPSGGSPLHF
TGTGCCAGCACGCCTTCGGGGGGTTCACCCCTCCACTTT
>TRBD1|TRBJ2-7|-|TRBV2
CASSGTGLYEQYF
TGTGCCAGCAGCGGGACAGGGCTCTACGAGCAGTACTTC
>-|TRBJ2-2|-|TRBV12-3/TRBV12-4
CASSPFSSGELFF
TGTGCCAGCAGTCCGTTCTCCAGTGGGGAGCTGTTTTTT
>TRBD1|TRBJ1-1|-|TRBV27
CASSPQSATGDNPEAFF
TGTGCCAGCAGCCCCCAAAGTGCGACAGGGGATAACCCGGAAGCTTTCTTT
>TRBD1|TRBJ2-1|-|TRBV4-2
CASSQARQGRGEQFF
TGTGCCAGCAGCCAGGCCAGACAGGGTAGGGGTGAGCAGTTCTTC
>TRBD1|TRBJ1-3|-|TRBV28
CASSLTRQGGYGNTIYF
TGTGCCAGCAGTTTGACCAGACAGGGAGGATATGGAAACACCATATATTTT
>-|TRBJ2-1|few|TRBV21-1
CASSVGYNEQFF
TGTGCCAGCAGCGTCGGCTACAATGAGCAGTTCTTC
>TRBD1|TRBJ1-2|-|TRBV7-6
CASSGSGTGVDGYTF
TGTGCCAGCAGCGGATCAGGGACAGGGGTAGATGGCTACACCTTC
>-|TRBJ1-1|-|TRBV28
CASTTRTRRAFF
TGTGCCAGCACCACGCGGACACGGAGAGCTTTCTTT
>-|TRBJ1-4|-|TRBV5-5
CASSLASGGSTVQLFF
TGTGCCAGCAGCTTGGCCTCAGGAGGAAGCACGGTTCAACTGTTTTTT